One and the same sample provided the 24 T cell receptor beta chains below, sequenced in a study of T cells in Graves' hyperthyroidism and ophthalmopathy. Researchers took RNA transcripts and amplified the TCR beta CDR3 regions from them. The HTBI primer set was used in a first-round RT-PCR of the TCR CDR3. TCRdb re-derived calls from the multiplex PCR reads in MiXCR, one entry per CDR3 protein. The sample has around 520,000 distinct CDR3 sequences; 13% to 15% are singletons. The sample was blood. These receptors were obtained from a woman between 18 and 29 years old with Graves' hyperthyroidism.

This clonotype was recorded at least ten times. The chain combines TRBV20-1 with TRBJ2-2; no clear D gene. This CDR3 contains 13 residues. From germline, CDR1 is DFQATT and CDR2 SNEGSKA (reference sequence). Trimming pared 2 bases from V and 6 bases from J, leaving 10 bases between. The CDR3 spells CSARNFFAGELFF. CDR3 coding DNA: TGCAGTGCTAGAAACTTTTTCGCCGGGGAGCTGTTTTTT.

In this sample, this clonotype turned up a few times. The chain recombines TRBV7-3 with TRBJ2-1; no definite D call. CDR1 SGHTA and CDR2 FQGTGA come from the germline V gene. V was shortened by 4 bases and J by 8 bases, with 9 bases between the two germline ends. This CDR3 region has 12 residues. DNA of the CDR3: TGTGCCAGCAGCTCCTTGCCCCATGAGCAGTTCTTC. As protein: CASSSLPHEQFF.

This clonotype was seen many times. The V gene is TRBV12-3 or TRBV12-4, the J gene TRBJ1-1, with D perhaps matching TRBD1 (5 bases). V lost 5 bases and J 8 bases, leaving 15 bases between the germline ends. The CDR3 is made up of 13 amino acids. The CDR3 region has the DNA TGTGCCAGCAGTGTGACCGGGACGGCGGAAGCTTTCTTT. It yields the protein CASSVTGTAEAFF.

This clonotype has a handful of counts. The chain joins TRBV12-3 or TRBV12-4 to TRBJ1-1, with D unclear. The CDR3 has 13 amino acids. With 6 bases removed from V and 0 bases from J, the gap between germline ends came to 8 bases. The CDR3 nucleotides are TGTGCCAGCAGCAGACACCTGAACACTGAAGCTTTCTTT. This gives the protein CASSRHLNTEAFF.

The chain has TRBV7-2 and TRBJ1-2; D is ambiguous. The germline gives CDR1 SGHTA, CDR2 FQGNSA. CDR3 length: 15 amino acids. V gave up 1 base and J gave up 4 bases, with 13 bases separating them. The CDR3 region has the DNA TGTGCCAGCAGCTTAGAGACTGTGTACCTCTATGGCTACACCTTC. It specifies CASSLETVYLYGYTF.

This clonotype was recorded at least ten times. The V and J genes are TRBV12-3 or TRBV12-4 and TRBJ1-4, with D perhaps TRBD1 (6 bases). This CDR3 has 16 amino acids. The V and J ends lost 5 bases and 4 bases respectively, with 17 bases between them. In DNA, the CDR3 is TGTGCCAGCAGTACCTACGTGGGGGGCCGTAATGAAAAACTGTTTTTT. This encodes CASSTYVGGRNEKLFF.

There are a few counts of this clonotype. V is TRBV7-9 and J is TRBJ1-1, with D perhaps TRBD1 (5 bases). V lost 5 bases to trimming and J lost 4 bases, with 26 bases between them. Germline-derived CDR1 and CDR2 are SEHNR and FQNEAQ (reference sequence). The CDR3 contains 18 residues. Here the CDR3 reads CASSPGPGTQKARTEAFF. The CDR3 coding sequence is TGTGCCAGCAGCCCCGGCCCCGGGACTCAGAAGGCACGCACTGAAGCTTTCTTT.

Many counts were recorded for this clonotype. The J gene is TRBJ1-1, the V gene TRBV6-1; TRBD1 matches 7 bases. After removal of 3 bases from V and 11 bases from J, the junction contained 9 bases not matched to a gene. This CDR3 region has 13 residues. Germline CDR1 and CDR2: MNHNS and SASEGT. The CDR3 here is CASSETDREKAFF. The CDR3 nucleotides are TGTGCCAGCAGTGAGACTGACAGGGAAAAGGCTTTCTTT.

The rearrangement uses TRBV12-3 or TRBV12-4 and TRBJ2-5, with TRBD2 identical over 12 bases. Losses at the gene ends were 7 bases for V and 5 bases for J; bases not matched to a gene: 20. The CDR3 is 19 residues long. CDR3 amino acids: CASTTRSGPSGRAVETQYF. Written as DNA, the CDR3 is TGTGCCAGCACCACAAGATCGGGCCCTAGCGGGAGGGCCGTGGAGACCCAGTACTTC.

This clonotype was counted ten times or more. The J gene is TRBJ1-2, the V gene TRBV18; D is undetermined. Deletions cut 3 bases from V and 3 bases from J, with 8 bases between. The germline V gene has CDR1 KGHSH and CDR2 LQKENI. There are 13 residues in the CDR3. The CDR3 coding sequence is TGTGCCAGCTCACCTCAGGATTACTATGGCTACACCTTC. Translated, it gives CASSPQDYYGYTF. Full variable domain (rest looked up from reference TRBV18 and TRBJ1-2): NAGVMQNPRHLVRRRGQEARLRCSPMKGHSHVYWYRQLPEEGLKFMVYLQKENIIDESGMPKERFSAEFPKEGPSILRIQQVVRGDSAAYFCASSPQDYYGYTFGSGTRLTVV.

The chain recombines TRBV19 with TRBJ2-4; tentatively, D is TRBD1 (6 bases). Per the germline V gene, CDR1 is LNHDA and CDR2 is SQIVND (reference sequence). The germline V and J ends were trimmed by 1 base and 6 bases, with 13 bases remaining between them. The CDR3 sequence is 15 residues long. CDR3 protein: CASSIVPQDRNIQYF. DNA of the CDR3: TGTGCCAGTAGTATAGTCCCCCAGGACAGAAACATTCAGTACTTC.

Details on this clonotype: A much bigger clone sits one base away, suggesting this may be a read error. This sequence joins TRBV5-1 and TRBJ2-7; D possibly uses TRBD1 or TRBD2 (6 bases each). Between the trimmed V and J ends, which lost 4 bases and 3 bases, there was a span of 17 bases. Germline lookup yields CDR1 SGHRS and CDR2 YFSETQ. The CDR3 runs 15 residues. CDR3 nucleotide sequence: TGCGCCAGCAGCGGAGGGACAAATCACGTCTACGAGCAGTACTTC. It is translated as CASSGGTNHVYEQYF.

This clonotype was seen at least ten times. CDR3 protein: CASSLAHFGYNEQFF. The DNA of the CDR3 is TGCGCCAGCAGCTTGGCTCACTTCGGGTACAATGAGCAGTTCTTC. The rearrangement links TRBV5-1 to TRBJ2-1; no firm D call. V dropped 0 bases and J dropped 4 bases, with 11 bases sitting between them. The CDR3 has 15 residues. Looked up from germline, CDR1 is SGHRS and CDR2 is YFSETQ.

This clonotype was observed at least ten times. The DNA of the CDR3 is TGTGCCAGTAGCCCTGACAGGGGGCTTGTGAACACCATATATTTT. Its protein is CASSPDRGLVNTIYF. The chain joins TRBV19 to TRBJ1-3; TRBD1 matches 10 bases. From germline, CDR1 is LNHDA and CDR2 SQIVND (reference sequence). CDR3 length: 15 amino acids. V was pared by 6 bases and J by 7 bases, with 9 bases of the junction left unmatched.

On this clonotype itself: No conserved phenylalanine or tryptophan ends this CDR3, so it is likely a read error. The DNA is omitted, as the CDR3 cannot be located on it reliably, and the CDR3 follows TCRdb's listing. The chain uses TRBV5-1 and TRBJ1-2. The CDR3 spans 13 amino acids, including both terminal residues. From germline, CDR1 is SGHRS and CDR2 YFSETQ. CDR3: CASSLDRAYGHTL.

The chain carries TRBV20-1 and TRBJ2-7, with D possibly being TRBD1 (6 bases). The length of the CDR3 is 11 residues. CDR1 and CDR2 (germline): DFQATT, SNEGSKA (reference sequence). The germline V and J ends were trimmed by 5 bases and 7 bases, with 12 bases remaining between them. CDR3 residues: CSALQGWEQYF. In nucleotides, the CDR3 is TGCAGTGCTTTACAGGGTTGGGAGCAGTACTTC.

This clonotype appeared a few times. The chain is built from TRBV15 and TRBJ2-7; possibly TRBD2 for D (6 bases). The CDR3 has 13 residues. Germline lookup yields CDR1 LNHNV and CDR2 YYDKDF (reference sequence). V lost 6 bases and J 1 base, leaving 10 bases between the germline ends. CDR3 bases: TGTGCCACCAGGCTAGCGCCTTCCTACGAGCAGTACTTC. Translating gives CATRLAPSYEQYF.

This clonotype was seen only once. The chain uses TRBV2 and TRBJ1-5; 9 nucleotides line up with TRBD1. Germline V gene lookup returns CDR1 SNHLY and CDR2 FYNNEI. The V and J ends lost 8 bases and 6 bases, in that order; junction bases with no gene match: 5. The CDR3 runs 13 residues. The CDR3 DNA follows: TGTGCCAGCTTGGAGACAGGGGGTCAGCCCCAGCATTTT. This gives the protein CASLETGGQPQHF.

In this sample, this clonotype turned up many times. V usage is TRBV7-8 and J usage is TRBJ2-1; 10 bases are shared with TRBD2. This CDR3 has 15 residues. Germline-derived CDR1 and CDR2 are SGHVS and FQNEAQ. Trimming at V came to 3 bases and at J to 7 bases, leaving 6 bases not matched to a gene. The CDR3 loop reads CASSFGSGRTNEQFF. The CDR3 nucleotides read TGTGCCAGCAGCTTTGGTAGCGGGAGGACGAATGAGCAGTTCTTC.

This clonotype was detected only a few times. This chain's CDR3 is CASSYTGDETQYF. The DNA for the CDR3 is TGTGCCAGCAGCTACACAGGGGACGAGACCCAGTACTTC. V and J are TRBV7-9 and TRBJ2-5, with 7 bases aligning to TRBD1. With V trimmed by 4 bases and J by 5 bases, 4 bases remained unmatched. This CDR3 is 13 amino acids long. The germline CDR1 and CDR2 sequences are SEHNR and FQNEAQ (reference sequence).

The table lists this clonotype with many counts. The chain recombines TRBV5-5 with TRBJ2-5; 9 nucleotides match TRBD2. Trimming took 5 bases from V and 4 from J; bases not matched to a gene: 3. The germline gives CDR1 SGHKS, CDR2 YYEKEE (reference sequence). The CDR3 is 13 amino acids. For the CDR3, the DNA is TGTGCCAGCAGAAGACTAGCGGCAGAGACCCAGTACTTC. Protein: CASRRLAAETQYF.

This clonotype appeared a few times. The V call is TRBV9, the J call TRBJ2-7; D remains unclear. Germline-derived CDR1 and CDR2 are SGDLS and YYNGEE. Deletions cut 0 bases from V and 0 bases from J, with 10 bases between. This CDR3 has 15 residues. CDR3 DNA sequence: TGTGCCAGCAGCGTAGGATACAGCAGCTCCTACGAGCAGTACTTC. Its translation is CASSVGYSSSYEQYF.

This clonotype occurred a few times. The V and J genes are TRBV20-1 and TRBJ2-5; 8 bases align to TRBD2. Germline CDR1 is DFQATT and CDR2 is SNEGSKA (reference sequence). Losses at the gene ends were 5 bases for V and 4 bases for J; bases not matched to a gene: 6. The CDR3 spans 13 residues. The CDR3 sequence: CSAPTGTRETQYF. The DNA of the CDR3 is TGCAGTGCTCCTACCGGGACTAGAGAGACCCAGTACTTC.

This clonotype was seen a handful of times. This chain connects TRBV6-2 or TRBV6-3 to TRBJ1-4; D is possibly TRBD1 (5 bases). Trimming cost V 10 bases and J 7 bases, with 16 bases left between them. The CDR3 length is 13 residues. Germline CDR1 MNHEY, CDR2 SVGEGT. DNA for the CDR3: TGTGCCAACGAGGGCAGGGTCGGTGAAAAACTGTTTTTT. Translation gives CANEGRVGEKLFF.